This TCR beta chain was obtained from a study of control samples from healthy donors and cancer patients (dated by TCRdb to about 2020). Libraries came from the immunoSEQ multiplex PCR assay. Entries here come from immuneACCESS through TCRdb and include only in-frame sequences with V and J called. Some clones fail to appear in such tables; in the studies checked, an unresolved V gene covers under half of the shortfall, and the cause of the remainder is unknown. Counted in this sample were roughly 29,000 clones; nearly 90% of them appeared once. Jointly, the top ten make up 3% to 5% of the sample. V loses 1 base of germline sequence and J loses 9 bases, and the interval between the two ends is 7 bases. From its cysteine to its phenylalanine, the CDR3 spans 12 amino acids. CDR3 DNA is the only sequence kept; it has 36 bases, read in frame from the first base. In this sample, this clone turned up a few times. Its recognized antigen is unknown. No base quality information exists; no much larger clone differs at one position.

The specimen was formalin-fixed, paraffin-embedded tissue. In this chain, TRBV12-3 or TRBV12-4 is recombined with TRBJ2-1; TRBD2 might be the D gene, on 6 matching bases. This TCR was sampled from a female donor with melanoma. The DNA sequence reads TGTGCCAGCAGTTTAGGCGGGATTGAGCAGTTCTTC. Protein translation: CASSLGGIEQFF.